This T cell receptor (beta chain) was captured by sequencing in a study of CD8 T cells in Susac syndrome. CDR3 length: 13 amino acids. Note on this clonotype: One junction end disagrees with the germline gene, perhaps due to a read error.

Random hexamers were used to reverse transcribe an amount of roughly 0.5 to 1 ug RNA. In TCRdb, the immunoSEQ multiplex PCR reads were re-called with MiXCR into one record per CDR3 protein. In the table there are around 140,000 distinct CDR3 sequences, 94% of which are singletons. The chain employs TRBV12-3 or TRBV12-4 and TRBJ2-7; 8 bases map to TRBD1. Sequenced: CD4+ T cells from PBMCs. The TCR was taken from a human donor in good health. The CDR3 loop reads CASSFRGRYEHYF. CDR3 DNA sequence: TGTGCCAGCAGTTTCAGGGGGCGCTACGAGCATTACTTC.